This paragraph reports one TCR beta chain. Its ends do not fully match the called genes, so a read error is possible. Per the authors' pipeline: Scientists estimated how many nucleated cells there were by amplifying reference gene primers. The method was immunoSEQ multiplex PCR; TCRdb's version includes in-frame clones alone and lacks a portion of them. V, J and clone size are those of that table, while D and trimming were read from the DNA. The top ten hold 3% of the sample, which has hundreds of thousands of clones, about 87% seen once. The data belong to a study of blood T cell repertoires in COVID-19. The wider study: Acute-phase and convalescent COVID-19 samples originated in the United States, Italy and Spain. In each case, the material was cDNA or gDNA derived from T cells, B-cell-depleted T cells, or PBMCs.

The germline V gene has CDR1 SSHAT and CDR2 FNYEAQ (reference sequence). The CDR3 runs 15 residues. This sequence joins TRBV7-7 and TRBJ2-3, with 9 nucleotides matching TRBD2. This clonotype originated in a human donor in a cohort sampled during active COVID-19. Input material: peripheral blood. CDR3 amino acids: CASSLRGGDTDTQYF. DNA for the CDR3: TGTGCTAGCAGCTTACGCGGGGGGGACACAGATACGCAGTATTTT.